This TCR beta chain originates from a study of T-cell memory formation after mild COVID-19 listed by TCRdb under 2021. For the wider study: Most TCR sequence clusters were specific to one of the two donors. In a couple of donors, T-cell clones that expanded and contracted after mild COVID-19 were tracked by sequencing TCRalpha and TCRbeta repertoires over time. The cohort comprised two young, previously healthy adult volunteers, one female and one male. Summary of the overall study and its limitations: Some responding clones were detected in pre-infection memory, which suggested that pre-existing cross-reactive memory T cells had joined the SARS-CoV-2 response. Only two mild cases were covered by the study, and larger cohorts that include severe cases with pre-infection samples were considered necessary. Clones that contracted from day 15 to 85 showed balanced CD4/CD8 phenotypes, whereas a second wave of clones that expanded from day 15 to 37 leaned towards CD4+. Contracting CD4+ clones turned up mainly in the CM and EM memory subsets, whereas EMRA was where CD8+ clones were enriched. SARS-CoV-2 specificity was not confirmed for the second-wave clones peaking on day 37.

Ficoll-Paque density gradient centrifugation was used to isolate PBMCs. V sheds 2 bases and J sheds 0 bases, leaving 9 bases between their ends. CDR1 and CDR2, looked up from the germline V gene, are SGHDT and YYEEEE. There are 14 amino acids in the CDR3, from cysteine to phenylalanine inclusive. Here the CDR3 DNA is all that survives: 42 bases in frame from base 1. Instrument used: Illumina NovaSeq 6000. TCRalpha and TCRbeta cDNA libraries were constructed by 5'RACE with constant-segment primers, with sample barcodes and unique molecular identifiers being introduced. Trizol reagent was used to extract RNA from every sample. Libraries were amplified in two PCR steps, with a second sample barcode and Illumina TruSeq adapters added in the second step. The libraries were sequenced on an Illumina NovaSeq using 2 x 150 bp paired-end reads. The source study handled its data this way. Reads were demultiplexed and collapsed into UMI-guided consensus sequences with migec v1.2.7. With mixcr v2.1.11, UMI consensuses were aligned to TRA and TRB V and J templates and assembled into clonotypes. A clonotype was counted as expanded or contracted only when both edgeR and NoisET called the clonotype significant, with the noise models trained on biological replicates. For edgeR calls, the cutoffs were a false discovery rate-adjusted p below 0.01 and a log2 fold-change threshold of 1. As an exploratory analysis of dynamics, max-normalized trajectories of the 1000 most abundant clonotypes were examined with PCA combined with hierarchical clustering. The CD4 or CD8 phenotype of responding clones was assigned using the separately sequenced CD4+ and CD8+ repertoires. The raw public reads went through TCRdb reprocessing: fastp at Q25, MiXCR clone calling, in-frame beta chains kept. One record per CDR3 amino acid sequence lists the most common genes and DNA. For this entry, the V and J calls and clone size follow TCRdb and not the study's own pipeline. The sample has about 160,000 distinct CDR3 sequences on record, 31% of them singletons. More than 10% of the sample is taken by the ten largest.

This clonotype was found a few times. The specificity of this receptor is unknown. Base qualities are missing; no much larger clone stands one base away. This TCR was recovered from an adult woman who had mild COVID-19 (a few samples of this study predate the infection). The sample titles of this study are shuffled in the database, so cell type and time point are left out; the donor was told from shared clones. Sequences were obtained from PBMCs or a T cell subset sorted from them (not recorded which). The rearranged segments are TRBV5-6 and TRBJ2-7, with a weak D call of TRBD2 (6 bases match). Read as DNA, the sequence is TGTGCCAGCAGCTTCAGGGAGGCCTCCTACGAGCAGTACTTC. This gives the protein CASSFREASYEQYF.